The sequence of this TCR beta chain was determined in a study of patients and donors after allogeneic stem cell transplantation (dated by TCRdb to between 2020 and 2021). The library was built by means of RT-PCR. The instrument was a NextSeq 550. In TCRdb, the public reads were trimmed at Q25 with fastp and aligned with MiXCR, with productive beta chains retained. Under each unique CDR3 protein, matching rows form one entry showing the most common genes and DNA. Present in this sample are over 10,000 distinct CDR3 sequences, roughly 24% of which were seen just once. Clones ranked in the top ten supply 45% to 55% of the sample. This clonotype was detected only a few times. The antigen this receptor binds is unknown. Base qualities are not at hand, and no much larger clone is one base apart. The V and J ends are trimmed by 5 bases and 1 base, leaving 2 bases between them. Inclusive of the bounding cysteine and phenylalanine, the CDR3 is 11 residues long. Kept here is only the CDR3 DNA, which spans 33 bases and is read in frame from base 1. The germline V gene gives CDR1 as KGHSH and CDR2 as LQKENI.

Sequenced: blood, either unsorted or a sorted T cell fraction (not recorded which). This receptor chain uses TRBV18 and TRBJ2-5, with the D gene call left open. The TCR sequence derives from a human donor who was either an allogeneic HSCT recipient or a stem cell or donor lymphocyte infusion donor (not recorded which). It is not recorded whose cells these are; they may come from a transplant donor. The DNA sequence reads TGTGCCAGCTCAGCCCAAGAGACCCAGTACTTC. Its translation is CASSAQETQYF.